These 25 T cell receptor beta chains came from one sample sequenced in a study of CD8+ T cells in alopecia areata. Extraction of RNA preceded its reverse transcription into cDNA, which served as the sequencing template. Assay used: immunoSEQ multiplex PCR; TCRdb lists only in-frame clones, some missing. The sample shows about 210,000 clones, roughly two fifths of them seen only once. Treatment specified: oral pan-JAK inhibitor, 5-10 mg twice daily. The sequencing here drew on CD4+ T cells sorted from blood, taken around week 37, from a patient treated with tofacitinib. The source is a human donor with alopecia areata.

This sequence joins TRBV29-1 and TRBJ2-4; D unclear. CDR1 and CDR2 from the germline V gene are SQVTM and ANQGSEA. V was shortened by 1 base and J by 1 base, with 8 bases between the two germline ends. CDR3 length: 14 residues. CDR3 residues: CSVEGRMAKNIQYF. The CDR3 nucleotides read TGCAGCGTTGAAGGCAGGATGGCCAAAAACATTCAGTACTTC.

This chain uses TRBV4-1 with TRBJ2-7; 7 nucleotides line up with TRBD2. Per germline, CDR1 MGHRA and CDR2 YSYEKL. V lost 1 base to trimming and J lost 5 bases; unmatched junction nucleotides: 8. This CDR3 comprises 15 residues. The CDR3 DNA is TGCGCCAGCAGCCAAGCGTGGACTAGACGGCACGAGCAGTACTTC. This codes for CASSQAWTRRHEQYF.

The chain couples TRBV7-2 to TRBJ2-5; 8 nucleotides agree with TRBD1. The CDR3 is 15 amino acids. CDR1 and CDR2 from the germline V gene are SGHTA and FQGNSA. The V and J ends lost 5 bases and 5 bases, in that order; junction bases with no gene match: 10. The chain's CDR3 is CASSRAQGAVETQYF. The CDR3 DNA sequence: TGTGCCAGCAGCCGAGCTCAGGGGGCTGTGGAGACCCAGTACTTC.

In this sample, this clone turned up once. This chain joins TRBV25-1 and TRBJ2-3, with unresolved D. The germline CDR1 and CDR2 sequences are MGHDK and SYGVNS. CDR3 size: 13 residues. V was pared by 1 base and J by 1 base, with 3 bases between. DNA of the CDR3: TGTGCCAGCAGTGAATTAGGCACAGATACGCAGTATTTT. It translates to CASSELGTDTQYF.

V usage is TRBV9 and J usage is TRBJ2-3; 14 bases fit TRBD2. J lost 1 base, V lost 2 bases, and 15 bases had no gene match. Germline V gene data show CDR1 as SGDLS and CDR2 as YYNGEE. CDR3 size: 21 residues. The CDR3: CASSVRETRTSGRTGTDTQYF. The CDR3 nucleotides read TGTGCCAGCAGCGTTAGGGAGACGAGGACTAGCGGGAGGACTGGCACAGATACGCAGTATTTT.

CDR3 nucleotide sequence: TGCGCCAGCAGCGCCCGCACCCAAGAGACCCAGTACTTC. Residues: CASSARTQETQYF. The V gene is TRBV5-1, the J gene TRBJ2-5; D is uncertain. Germline lookup yields CDR1 SGHRS and CDR2 YFSETQ. The germline V and J ends were trimmed by 4 bases and 1 base, with 8 bases remaining between them. CDR3 length: 13 residues.

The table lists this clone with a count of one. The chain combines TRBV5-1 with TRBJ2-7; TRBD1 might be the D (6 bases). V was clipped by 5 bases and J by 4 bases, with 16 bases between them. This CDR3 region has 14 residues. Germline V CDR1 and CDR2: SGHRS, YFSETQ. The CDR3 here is CASRMGASGYEQYF. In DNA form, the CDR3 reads TGCGCCAGCAGGATGGGGGCTTCCGGGTACGAGCAGTACTTC.

The CDR3 loop is CASSPDRASWGYTF. Here the CDR3 DNA reads TGTGCCAGCAGCCCCGACAGAGCCTCCTGGGGCTACACCTTC. The chain joins TRBV6-5 to TRBJ1-2; D might be TRBD1 (5 bases). The V gene lost 6 bases and the J gene lost 8 bases, with 19 bases spanning the gap. CDR1 MNHEY and CDR2 SVGAGI come from the germline V gene. This CDR3 has 14 residues.

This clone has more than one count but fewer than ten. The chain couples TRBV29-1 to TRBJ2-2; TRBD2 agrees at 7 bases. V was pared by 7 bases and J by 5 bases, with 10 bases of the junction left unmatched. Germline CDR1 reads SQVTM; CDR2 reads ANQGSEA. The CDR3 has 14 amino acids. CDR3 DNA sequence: TGCAGCGGGAGGTGGCGGGAGAGGACCGGGGAGCTGTTTTTT. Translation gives CSGRWRERTGELFF.

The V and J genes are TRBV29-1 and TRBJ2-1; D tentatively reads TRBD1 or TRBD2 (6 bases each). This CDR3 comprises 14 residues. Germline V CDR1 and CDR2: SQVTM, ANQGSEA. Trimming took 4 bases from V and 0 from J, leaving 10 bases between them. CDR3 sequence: CSVVWGASYNEQFF. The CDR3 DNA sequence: TGCAGCGTTGTTTGGGGGGCCTCCTACAATGAGCAGTTCTTC.

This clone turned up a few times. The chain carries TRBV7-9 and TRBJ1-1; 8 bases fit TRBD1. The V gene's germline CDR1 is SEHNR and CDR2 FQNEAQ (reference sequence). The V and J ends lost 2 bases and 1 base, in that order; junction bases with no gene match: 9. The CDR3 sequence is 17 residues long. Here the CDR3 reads CASSLNGQGARNTEAFF. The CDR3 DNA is TGTGCCAGCAGCTTAAACGGGCAGGGGGCCAGGAACACTGAAGCTTTCTTT.

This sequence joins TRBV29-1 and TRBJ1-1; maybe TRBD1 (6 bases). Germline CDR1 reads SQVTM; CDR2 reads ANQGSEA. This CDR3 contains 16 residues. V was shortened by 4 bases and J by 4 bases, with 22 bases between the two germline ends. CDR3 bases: TGCAGCGTTGCTTCTGGGGGGGCTCGGTGGTTCACTGAAGCTTTCTTT. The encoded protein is CSVASGGARWFTEAFF.

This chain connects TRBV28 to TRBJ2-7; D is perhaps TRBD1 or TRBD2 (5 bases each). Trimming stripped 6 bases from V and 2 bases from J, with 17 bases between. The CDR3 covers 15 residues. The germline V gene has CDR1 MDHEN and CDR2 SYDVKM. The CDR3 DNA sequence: TGTGCCAGCAGACCATCCGGGACGCAAACCTACGAGCAGTACTTC. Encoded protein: CASRPSGTQTYEQYF. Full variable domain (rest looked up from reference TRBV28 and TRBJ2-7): DVKVTQSSRYLVKRTGEKVFLECVQDMDHENMFWYRQDPGLGLRLIYFSYDVKMKEKGDIPEGYSVSREKKERFSLILESASTNQTSMYLCASRPSGTQTYEQYFGPGTRLTVT.

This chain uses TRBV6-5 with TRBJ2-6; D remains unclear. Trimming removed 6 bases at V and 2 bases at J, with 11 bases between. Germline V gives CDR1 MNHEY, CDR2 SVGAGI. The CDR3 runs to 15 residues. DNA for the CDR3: TGTGCCAGCAGAACTGCGGCAGCTGGGGCCAACGTCCTGACTTTC. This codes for CASRTAAAGANVLTF.

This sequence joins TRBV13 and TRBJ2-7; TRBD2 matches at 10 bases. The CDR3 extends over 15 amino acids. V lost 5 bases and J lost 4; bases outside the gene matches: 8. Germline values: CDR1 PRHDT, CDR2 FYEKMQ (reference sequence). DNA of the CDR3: TGTGCCAGCAGCCCAACTAGCGGGAAGACATACGAGCAGTACTTC. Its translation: CASSPTSGKTYEQYF.

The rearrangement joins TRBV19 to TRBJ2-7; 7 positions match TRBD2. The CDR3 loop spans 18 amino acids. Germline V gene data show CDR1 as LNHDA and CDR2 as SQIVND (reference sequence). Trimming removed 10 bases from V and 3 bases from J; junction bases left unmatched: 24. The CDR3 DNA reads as TGTGCCAAACCCAGGCGGGGCTTCGGCGGGAGAAAGGGCTACGAGCAGTACTTC. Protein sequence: CAKPRRGFGGRKGYEQYF.

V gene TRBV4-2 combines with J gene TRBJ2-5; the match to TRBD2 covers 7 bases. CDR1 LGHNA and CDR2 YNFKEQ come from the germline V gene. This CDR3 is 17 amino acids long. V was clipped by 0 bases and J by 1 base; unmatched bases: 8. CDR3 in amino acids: CASSQEWSGASQETQYF. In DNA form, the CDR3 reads TGTGCCAGCAGCCAAGAGTGGAGCGGGGCTAGCCAAGAGACCCAGTACTTC.

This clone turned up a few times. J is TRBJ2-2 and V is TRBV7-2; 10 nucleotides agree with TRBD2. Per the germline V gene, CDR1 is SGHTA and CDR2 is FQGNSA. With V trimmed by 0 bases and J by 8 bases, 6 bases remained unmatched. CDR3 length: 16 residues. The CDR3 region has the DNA TGTGCCAGCAGCTTAGCTGCTAGCGGGAGTACGGGGGAGCTGTTTTTT. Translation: CASSLAASGSTGELFF. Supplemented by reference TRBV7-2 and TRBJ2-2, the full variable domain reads GAGVSQSPSNKVTEKGKDVELRCDPISGHTALYWYRQSLGQGLEFLIYFQGNSAPDKSGLPSDRFSAERTGGSVSTLTIQRTQQEDSAVYLCASSLAASGSTGELFFGEGSRLTVL.

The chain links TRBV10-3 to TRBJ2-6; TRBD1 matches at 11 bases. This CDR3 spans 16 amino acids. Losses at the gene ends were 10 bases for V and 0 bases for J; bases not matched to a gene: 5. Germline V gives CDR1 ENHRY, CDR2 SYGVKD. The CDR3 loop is CATGTGGSSGANVLTF. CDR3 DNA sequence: TGTGCCACGGGGACAGGGGGAAGCTCTGGGGCCAACGTCCTGACTTTC.

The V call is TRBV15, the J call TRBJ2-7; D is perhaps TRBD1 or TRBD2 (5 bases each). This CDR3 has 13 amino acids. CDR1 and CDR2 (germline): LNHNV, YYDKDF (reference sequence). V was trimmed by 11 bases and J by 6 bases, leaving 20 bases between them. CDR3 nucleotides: TGTGCCGCCGGGGCAGAGCTTTTAAGCGAGCAGTACTTC. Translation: CAAGAELLSEQYF.

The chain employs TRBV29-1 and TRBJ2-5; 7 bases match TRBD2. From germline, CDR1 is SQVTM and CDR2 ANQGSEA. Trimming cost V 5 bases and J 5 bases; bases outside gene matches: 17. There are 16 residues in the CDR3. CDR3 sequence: CSVRGGGGRGAETQYF. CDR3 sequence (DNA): TGCAGCGTTCGTGGTGGAGGCGGGAGAGGAGCGGAGACCCAGTACTTC.

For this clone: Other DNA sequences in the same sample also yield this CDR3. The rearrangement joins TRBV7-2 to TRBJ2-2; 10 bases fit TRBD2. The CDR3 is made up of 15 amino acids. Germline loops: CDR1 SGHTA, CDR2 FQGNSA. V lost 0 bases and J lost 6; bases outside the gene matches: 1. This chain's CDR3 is CASSLALAGAGELFF. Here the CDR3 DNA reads TGTGCCAGCAGCTTAGCTCTAGCGGGAGCCGGGGAGCTGTTTTTT. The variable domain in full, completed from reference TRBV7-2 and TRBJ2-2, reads GAGVSQSPSNKVTEKGKDVELRCDPISGHTALYWYRQSLGQGLEFLIYFQGNSAPDKSGLPSDRFSAERTGGSVSTLTIQRTQQEDSAVYLCASSLALAGAGELFFGEGSRLTVL.

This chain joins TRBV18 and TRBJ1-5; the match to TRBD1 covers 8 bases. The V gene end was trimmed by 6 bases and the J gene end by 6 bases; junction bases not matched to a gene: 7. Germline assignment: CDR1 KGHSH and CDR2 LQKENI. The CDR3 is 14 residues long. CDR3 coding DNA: TGTGCCAGCTCTGCCCAGGGGGCGGGTCAGCCCCAGCATTTT. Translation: CASSAQGAGQPQHF.

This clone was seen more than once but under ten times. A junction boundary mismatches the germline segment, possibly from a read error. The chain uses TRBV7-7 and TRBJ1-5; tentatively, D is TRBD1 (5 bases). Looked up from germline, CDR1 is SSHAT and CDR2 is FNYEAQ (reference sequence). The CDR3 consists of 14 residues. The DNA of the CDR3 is TGTGCTAGCAGCCGTGCGGGTGTAGGGGAGCCCCAGCATTTT. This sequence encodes CASSRAGVGEPQHF.

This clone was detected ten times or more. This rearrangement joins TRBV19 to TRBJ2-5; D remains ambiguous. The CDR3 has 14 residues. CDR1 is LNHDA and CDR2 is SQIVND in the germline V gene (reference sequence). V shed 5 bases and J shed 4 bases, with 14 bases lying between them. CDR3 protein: CASSPGRPGETQYF. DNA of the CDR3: TGTGCCAGTAGTCCAGGACGTCCGGGAGAGACCCAGTACTTC.